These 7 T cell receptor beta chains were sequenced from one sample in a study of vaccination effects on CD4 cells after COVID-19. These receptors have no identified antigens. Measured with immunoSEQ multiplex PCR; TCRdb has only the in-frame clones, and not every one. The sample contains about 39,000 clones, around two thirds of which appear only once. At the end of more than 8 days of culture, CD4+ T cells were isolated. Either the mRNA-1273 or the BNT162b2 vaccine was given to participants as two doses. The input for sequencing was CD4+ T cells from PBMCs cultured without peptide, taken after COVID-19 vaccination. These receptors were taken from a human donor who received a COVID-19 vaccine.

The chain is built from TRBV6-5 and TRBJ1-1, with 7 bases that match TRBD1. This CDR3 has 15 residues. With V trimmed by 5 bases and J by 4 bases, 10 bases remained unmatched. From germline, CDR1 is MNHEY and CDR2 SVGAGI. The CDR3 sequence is CASSSFQGVSTEAFF. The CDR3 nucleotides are TGTGCCAGCAGTAGTTTCCAGGGGGTCTCCACTGAAGCTTTCTTT.

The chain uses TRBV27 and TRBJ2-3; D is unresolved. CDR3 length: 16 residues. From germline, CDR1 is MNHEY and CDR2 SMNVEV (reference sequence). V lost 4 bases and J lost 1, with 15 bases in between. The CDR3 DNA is TGTGCCAGCAGTTCGCGATCTCTAGTAGGCACAGATACGCAGTATTTT. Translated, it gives CASSSRSLVGTDTQYF.

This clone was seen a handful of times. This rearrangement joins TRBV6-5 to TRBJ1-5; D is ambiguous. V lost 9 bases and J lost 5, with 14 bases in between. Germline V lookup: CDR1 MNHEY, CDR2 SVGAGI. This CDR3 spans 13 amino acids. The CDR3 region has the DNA TGTGCCAGTAAGGCCGCCGTACATCAGCCCCAGCATTTT. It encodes CASKAAVHQPQHF.

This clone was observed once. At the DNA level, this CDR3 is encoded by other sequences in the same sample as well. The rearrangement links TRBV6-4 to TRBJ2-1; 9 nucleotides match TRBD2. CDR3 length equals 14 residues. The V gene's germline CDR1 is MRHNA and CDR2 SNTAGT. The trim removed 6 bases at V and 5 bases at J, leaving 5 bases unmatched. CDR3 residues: CASSPGLANNEQFF. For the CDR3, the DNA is TGTGCCAGCAGCCCGGGACTAGCCAACAATGAGCAGTTCTTC.

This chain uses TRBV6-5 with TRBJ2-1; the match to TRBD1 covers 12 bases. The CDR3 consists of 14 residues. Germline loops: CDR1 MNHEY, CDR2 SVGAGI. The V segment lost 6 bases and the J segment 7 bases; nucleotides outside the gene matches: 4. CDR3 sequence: CASSWDRGLNEQFF. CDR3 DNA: TGTGCCAGCAGCTGGGACAGGGGGCTGAATGAGCAGTTCTTC.

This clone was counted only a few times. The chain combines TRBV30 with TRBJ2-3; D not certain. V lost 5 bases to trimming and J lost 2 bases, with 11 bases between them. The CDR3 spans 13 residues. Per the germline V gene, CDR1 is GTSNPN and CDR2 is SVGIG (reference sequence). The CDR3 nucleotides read TGTGCCTGGGCGGCCAGGATCACAGATACGCAGTATTTT. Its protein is CAWAARITDTQYF.

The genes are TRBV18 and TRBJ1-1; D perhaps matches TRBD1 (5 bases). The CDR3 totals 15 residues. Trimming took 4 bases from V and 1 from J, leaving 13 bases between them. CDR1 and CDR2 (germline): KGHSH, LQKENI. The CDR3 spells CASSRQGTENTEAFF. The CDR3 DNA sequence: TGTGCCAGCTCACGTCAAGGGACCGAGAACACTGAAGCTTTCTTT.